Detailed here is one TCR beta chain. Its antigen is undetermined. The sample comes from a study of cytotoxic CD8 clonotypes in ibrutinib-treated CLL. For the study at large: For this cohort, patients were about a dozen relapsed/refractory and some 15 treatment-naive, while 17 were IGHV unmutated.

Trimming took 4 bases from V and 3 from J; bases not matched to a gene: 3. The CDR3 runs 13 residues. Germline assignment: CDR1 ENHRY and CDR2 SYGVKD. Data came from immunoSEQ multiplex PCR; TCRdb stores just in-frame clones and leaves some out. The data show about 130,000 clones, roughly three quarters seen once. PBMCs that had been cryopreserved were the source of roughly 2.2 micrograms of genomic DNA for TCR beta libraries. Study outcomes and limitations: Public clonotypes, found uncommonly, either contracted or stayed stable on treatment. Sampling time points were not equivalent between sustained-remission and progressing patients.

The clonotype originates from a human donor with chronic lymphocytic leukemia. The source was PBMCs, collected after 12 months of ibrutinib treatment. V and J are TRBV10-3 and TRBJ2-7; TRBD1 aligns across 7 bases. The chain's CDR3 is CAISGDRSYEQYF. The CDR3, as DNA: TGTGCCATCAGTGGGGACAGAAGCTACGAGCAGTACTTC.